A selection of T cell receptor beta chains follows, all from one sample in a study of long-term antiretroviral therapy in people with HIV. Using immunoSEQ multiplex PCR, the repertoire was profiled, and TCRdb retains in-frame clones only, with some absent. Of 32,000 or so clones in the sample, around 89% were seen once. The source material was unsorted PBMCs, sampled 3.2 years before starting antiretroviral therapy. The receptors come from a man aged 50 or older with HIV. Each CDR3 is given with its conserved first and last residue. Fields, in order: V gene, D gene, J gene, CDR3 protein. D genes are given only for firm matches.

v_call: TRBV11-3
d_call: TRBD1
j_call: TRBJ2-2
cdr3_aa: CASRRGPGLTGELFF

v_call: TRBV30
d_call: TRBD1
j_call: TRBJ2-1
cdr3_aa: CAWSTEDRANEQFF

v_call: TRBV5-6
d_call: TRBD2
j_call: TRBJ2-1
cdr3_aa: CASSFPGTSGVSSYNEQFF

v_call: TRBV5-1
d_call: .
j_call: TRBJ1-6
cdr3_aa: CASSSDSLSPLHF

v_call: TRBV28
d_call: .
j_call: TRBJ1-5
cdr3_aa: CASTSNQPQHF

v_call: TRBV2
d_call: .
j_call: TRBJ1-1
cdr3_aa: CASSRLGEAFF

v_call: TRBV7-9
d_call: TRBD1
j_call: TRBJ1-2
cdr3_aa: CATPGRGQLGGYTF

v_call: TRBV30
d_call: TRBD1
j_call: TRBJ1-3
cdr3_aa: CAWSRDRSSGNTIYF

v_call: TRBV2
d_call: .
j_call: TRBJ2-3
cdr3_aa: CASPGPNTDTQYF

v_call: TRBV7-9
d_call: .
j_call: TRBJ2-2
cdr3_aa: CASSWDTWTGELFF

v_call: TRBV7-2
d_call: .
j_call: TRBJ2-1
cdr3_aa: CASSLNLPTEQFF

v_call: TRBV11-2
d_call: TRBD1
j_call: TRBJ2-1
cdr3_aa: CASSLEGRGSEQFF

v_call: TRBV5-1
d_call: .
j_call: TRBJ2-5
cdr3_aa: CASADPQETQYF

v_call: TRBV29-1
d_call: .
j_call: TRBJ2-2
cdr3_aa: CSGGQIYTGELFF

v_call: TRBV5-1
d_call: .
j_call: TRBJ2-7
cdr3_aa: CASSLGSQSYEQYF

v_call: TRBV11-2
d_call: .
j_call: TRBJ2-5
cdr3_aa: CASSLVQTQYF

v_call: TRBV2
d_call: .
j_call: TRBJ2-1
cdr3_aa: CASSDVGGEQFF

v_call: TRBV18
d_call: TRBD1
j_call: TRBJ2-7
cdr3_aa: CASSPVRQGNYEQYF

v_call: TRBV18
d_call: .
j_call: TRBJ2-7
cdr3_aa: CASSPDAPNYEQYF